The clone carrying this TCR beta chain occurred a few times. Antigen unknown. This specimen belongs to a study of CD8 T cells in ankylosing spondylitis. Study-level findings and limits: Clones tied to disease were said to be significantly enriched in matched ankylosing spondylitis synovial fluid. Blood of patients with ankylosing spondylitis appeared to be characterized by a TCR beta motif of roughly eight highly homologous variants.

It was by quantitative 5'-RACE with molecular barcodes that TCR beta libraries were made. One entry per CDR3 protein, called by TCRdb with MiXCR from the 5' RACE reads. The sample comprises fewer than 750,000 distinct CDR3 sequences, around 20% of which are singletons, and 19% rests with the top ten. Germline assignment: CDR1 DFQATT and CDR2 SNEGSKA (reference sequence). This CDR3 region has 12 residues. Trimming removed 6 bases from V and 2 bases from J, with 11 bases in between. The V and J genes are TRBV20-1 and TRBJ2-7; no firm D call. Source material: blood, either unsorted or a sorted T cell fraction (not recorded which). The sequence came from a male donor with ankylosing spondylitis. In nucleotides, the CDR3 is TGCAGTGCCCCTCTACCCGCCTACGAGCAGTACTTC. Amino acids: CSAPLPAYEQYF.